Given below is one T cell receptor (beta chain) in context. This entry belongs to a study of blood T cell repertoires in COVID-19. Clones were read by immunoSEQ multiplex PCR, and TCRdb kept only the in-frame ones, dropping some. This sample has approximately 130,000 clones, with 81% found just once. The CDR3 length is 15 residues. J lost 9 bases, V lost 1 base, and 11 bases had no gene match. Looked up from germline, CDR1 is SGHRS and CDR2 is YFSETQ. This sequence originates from a woman in her sixties or seventies with active or convalescent COVID-19. J is TRBJ2-5 and V is TRBV5-1; 8 nucleotides align to TRBD2. The sequencing sample was made of peripheral blood. The CDR3 reads CASSLRSGGWEPQYF. The CDR3 DNA sequence: TGCGCCAGCAGCTTGCGGAGCGGGGGCTGGGAGCCCCAGTACTTC.